This TCR beta chain appears in the sequencing data of a study of blood T cell repertoires in COVID-19 (dated by TCRdb to 2018 to 2020). About the full investigation: Samples covering the acute and convalescent phases of COVID-19 were provided by collaborators in the United States, Italy and Spain. Where HLA class I and class II types were available, the types were taken from metadata supplied by the sample provider, not from assay-based typing. A freely available public database, intended as a resource for researchers studying the immune response to SARS-CoV-2, is where the repertoires were released. Nearly every sample came with metadata listing a de-identified subject ID, COVID-19 status, age in years and sex. The prospective study material was composed of cDNA or gDNA derived from T cells, B-cell-depleted T cells, or PBMCs. Samples were obtained from the ongoing ImmuneRACE study (first 160 participants) and from 1,254 subjects provided by 6 global collaborators. Subjects who had been exposed to COVID-19, were actively infected with it, or had recovered from it provided the deeply sampled blood TCRbeta repertoires that made up the dataset.

Turning to this clone: The specificity of this receptor is unknown. No base quality values were provided; no much bigger clone lies one nucleotide off.

The collaborating institutions used their own protocols to collect whole blood in K2EDTA tubes. For TCRbeta analysis, collaborators shipped samples as frozen whole blood, isolated PBMCs, or DNA extracted from either of those sample types. General findings and caveats noted by the study authors: The quantity of clinical and demographic metadata differed by source and by participant and was supplied without curation.

V ends up 6 bases short and J 7 bases short, with an unmatched junction base count of 7. Per the germline V gene, MNHEY is the CDR1 and SVGAGI is the CDR2. There are 13 amino acids in the CDR3, from cysteine to phenylalanine inclusive. Solely the CDR3 DNA is kept, with 39 bases framed from the first base. TCRbeta CDR3 regions were amplified from genomic DNA by means of the immunoSEQ Assay, a bias-controlled multiplex PCR. On the authors' methods: Within the assay, amplification of reference gene primers was used to estimate how many nucleated cells each sample contained. Sequence reads were collapsed and filtered to measure the absolute abundance of every unique TCRbeta CDR3 rearrangement. For each sample, productive Simpson clonality was calculated as the square root of Simpson's diversity index across productive rearrangements. Here the immuneACCESS table is served through TCRdb, limited to in-frame sequences with V and J called. Missing clones are a known gap in these copies; in checked studies unresolved V genes cover under half, and the rest lacks a known reason. The V and J calls and clone size are taken from that table; D and trimming were inferred from the DNA. In this sample the table shows 43,000 or so clones, over 80% of which occur a single time. 15% to 19% of the sample is held by the ten biggest clonotypes.

The chain was built from TRBV6-5 and TRBJ2-5, with 8 central nucleotides matching TRBD2. This receptor was obtained from a man aged 55 to 69 with active COVID-19. Sequencing was carried out using peripheral blood. The CDR3 in this case is CASRDGGEGTQYF. The DNA sequence is as follows: TGTGCCAGCAGAGACGGGGGGGAGGGGACCCAGTACTTC.